The rows below give T cell receptor beta chains drawn from one sample of a study of shared clonotypes between healthy human individuals. The data were produced by immunoSEQ multiplex PCR, yet TCRdb's version contains in-frame clones alone and is incomplete. Of millions of clones listed, just over 90% are singletons. Material for sequencing was naive CD4+ T cells sorted from blood. The receptors stem from a man between 18 and 29 years old in good health. Each CDR3 is given with its conserved first and last residue. The D gene is left open where the match is weak. Only some rows state a clone size, as once, few, many or a class for expanded clones.

j_gene	d_gene	v_gene	abundance	CDR3nt	CDR3aa
TRBJ2-5	TRBD2	TRBV11-2	-	TGTGCCAGCAGCATCAGCGGCAGACTAGCCCCAGAGACCCAGTACTTC	CASSISGRLAPETQYF
TRBJ1-5	TRBD1	TRBV30	-	TGTGCCTGGAGTGGACAGGGATTCAATCAGCCCCAGCATTTT	CAWSGQGFNQPQHF
TRBJ2-1	TRBD2	TRBV7-6	-	TGTGCCAGCAGCATAGGGACTACGAATGAGCAGTTCTTC	CASSIGTTNEQFF
TRBJ1-2	-	TRBV19	-	TGTGCCAGTGTTAGAAGCGTCAAAAGCTATGGCTACACCTTC	CASVRSVKSYGYTF
TRBJ1-2	TRBD1	TRBV28	-	TGTGCCAGCAGTCCGTTGGACAGGTCTAACTATGGCTACACCTTC	CASSPLDRSNYGYTF
TRBJ1-4	-	TRBV4-1	-	TGCGCCAGCAGCCAAGGTATCGGGGGGCCACGCGAAAAACTGTTTTTT	CASSQGIGGPREKLFF
TRBJ2-5	TRBD2	TRBV9	-	TGTGCCAGCAGCTCCGACCCTCCGACTAGCGGGGGGGCGAAGACCCAGTACTTC	CASSSDPPTSGGAKTQYF
TRBJ1-6	-	TRBV2	-	TGTGCCAGCAGTGAAAGGAGGACGAATGACAATTCACCCCTCCACTTT	CASSERRTNDNSPLHF
TRBJ1-2	-	TRBV5-1	-	TGCGCCAGCAGCTTATCTTTTTCGACAGTCTTCTATGGCTACACCTTC	CASSLSFSTVFYGYTF
TRBJ2-7	-	TRBV25-1	once	TGTGCCAGCAGTGACCGGGGAGGCTCCTACGAGCAGTACTTC	CASSDRGGSYEQYF
TRBJ1-2	-	TRBV19	-	TGTGCCAGTAGTATAGTGTCCCCCAGGTCCTATGGCTACACCTTC	CASSIVSPRSYGYTF
TRBJ2-5	-	TRBV5-4	-	TGTGCCAGCAGACCCTCACAAGTGCAAGAGACCCAGTACTTC	CASRPSQVQETQYF
TRBJ2-5	TRBD2	TRBV4-2	-	TGTGCCAGCAGCCAAGATTTAGCGGGGGATTATCAAGAGACCCAGTACTTC	CASSQDLAGDYQETQYF
TRBJ2-1	TRBD2	TRBV7-9	-	TGTGCCAGCAGCTTAGCGGGACTAGCGATCGATGAGCAGTTCTTC	CASSLAGLAIDEQFF
TRBJ2-1	-	TRBV20-1	-	TGCAGTGCTCGGCCATACAATGAGCAGTTCTTC	CSARPYNEQFF
TRBJ2-5	TRBD1	TRBV6-6	-	TGTGCCAGCAGTCCGGACAGGGTCCAAGAGACCCAGTACTTC	CASSPDRVQETQYF
TRBJ1-1	TRBD1	TRBV10-3	-	TGTGCCATCACTCAGGACAGGGGGGACACTGAAGCTTTCTTT	CAITQDRGDTEAFF
TRBJ1-1	TRBD1	TRBV5-1	-	TGCGCCAGCAGCACCCCGAGGGGACAGGGGGCGCAGAAGGGTATGAACACTGAAGCTTTCTTT	CASSTPRGQGAQKGMNTEAFF
TRBJ2-7	TRBD1	TRBV27	-	TGTGCCAGCACCGAGACAGGGTTCCCCTACGAGCAGTACTTC	CASTETGFPYEQYF
TRBJ2-5	-	TRBV2	-	TGTGCCAGCAGGAGGTCGGCTTACCAAGAGACCCAGTACTTC	CASRRSAYQETQYF
TRBJ2-7	-	TRBV2	-	TGTGCCAGCAGTGAGTCCACAGGGATTGCCTCCTACGAGCAGTACTTC	CASSESTGIASYEQYF
TRBJ1-2	-	TRBV19	-	TGTGCCAGTAGTACCCCGGGGGGAGTAAGGGGCTACACCTTC	CASSTPGGVRGYTF
TRBJ2-3	TRBD1	TRBV9	once	TGTGCCAGCAGCGGGAACCGGACAGGGACCATCACAGATACGCAGTATTTT	CASSGNRTGTITDTQYF
TRBJ1-6	-	TRBV7-2	-	TGTGCCAGCAGCTTGGGCTCCTATAATTCACCCCTCCACTTT	CASSLGSYNSPLHF
TRBJ1-6	TRBD1	TRBV29-1	-	TGCAGCGCCCAAGTGGGACAGGTTACTTATTCACCCCTCCACTTT	CSAQVGQVTYSPLHF
TRBJ2-1	-	TRBV18	-	TGTGCCAGCTCACCCTCATTTGGGCCAGATCACTCCTACAATGAGCAGTTCTTC	CASSPSFGPDHSYNEQFF
TRBJ2-2	TRBD2	TRBV5-1	-	TGCGCCAGCAGCCAAGCCGCTAGCGGGAGGGCCCTCGACACCGGGGAGCTGTTTTTT	CASSQAASGRALDTGELFF
TRBJ2-2	TRBD1	TRBV19	-	TGTGCCAGTAGTATCTCAGGGGGCGACACCGGGGAGCTGTTTTTT	CASSISGGDTGELFF
TRBJ2-1	-	TRBV6-1	-	TGTGCCAGCAGTGAGATCCTGGGGTCCTACAATGAGCAGTTCTTC	CASSEILGSYNEQFF
TRBJ2-5	TRBD2	TRBV19	-	TGTGCCAGTAGTACCCTGACTAGCGGGAAGACCCAGTACTTC	CASSTLTSGKTQYF
TRBJ2-1	-	TRBV18	-	TGTGCCAGCTCACCTCAAGTGGAGCAGTTCTTC	CASSPQVEQFF
TRBJ1-6	-	TRBV6-1	-	TGTGCCAGCAGTGTAGCCAGGGTCGAACTTTCACCCCTCCACTTT	CASSVARVELSPLHF